The T cell receptor beta chain under discussion was sequenced for a study of identical twins. Each CDR3 protein gets one entry after TCRdb re-called the 5' RACE reads with MiXCR. This table holds around 340,000 distinct CDR3 sequences, 12% found once. Trimming took 8 bases from V and 6 from J; bases not matched to a gene: 13. This CDR3 spans 15 amino acids. The V gene's germline CDR1 is SNHLY and CDR2 FYNNEI. This clonotype occurred a few times. These records were also assigned to another study, of yellow fever vaccine responses in identical twins.

The receptor comes from a woman aged 18-30 years in good health. The chain uses TRBV2 and TRBJ2-7; 10 nucleotides align to TRBD1. Sequenced: CD8+ T cells sorted from blood. The CDR3 DNA follows: TGTGCCAGCCTCCCAGCCCGACAGGGGGCTAGCGAGCAGTACTTC. As protein: CASLPARQGASEQYF.